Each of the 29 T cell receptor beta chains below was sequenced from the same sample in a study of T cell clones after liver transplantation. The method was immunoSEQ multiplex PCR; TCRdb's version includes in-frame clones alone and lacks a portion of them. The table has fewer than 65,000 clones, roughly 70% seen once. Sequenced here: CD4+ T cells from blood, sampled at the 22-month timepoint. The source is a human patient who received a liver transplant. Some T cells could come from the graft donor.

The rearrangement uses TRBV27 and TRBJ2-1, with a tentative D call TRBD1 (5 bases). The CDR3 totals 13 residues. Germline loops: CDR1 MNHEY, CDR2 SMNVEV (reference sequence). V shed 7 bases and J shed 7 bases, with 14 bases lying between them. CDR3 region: CASTRSGINEQFF. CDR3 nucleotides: TGTGCCAGCACGCGTTCAGGGATAAATGAGCAGTTCTTC.

CDR3 sequence (DNA): TGTGCCAGCGACCCCAGGGGATTTTATGGCTACACCTTC. Residues: CASDPRGFYGYTF. The chain uses TRBV6-6 and TRBJ1-2; possible D gene TRBD1, 6 bases. The V gene's germline CDR1 is MNHNY and CDR2 SVGAGI (reference sequence). There are 13 residues in the CDR3. The V and J ends lost 8 bases and 5 bases respectively, with 15 bases between them.

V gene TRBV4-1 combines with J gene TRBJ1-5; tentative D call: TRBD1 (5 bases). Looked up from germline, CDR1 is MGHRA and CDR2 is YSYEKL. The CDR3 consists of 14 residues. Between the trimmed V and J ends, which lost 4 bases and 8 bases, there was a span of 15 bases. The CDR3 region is CASSRRQTSKPQHF. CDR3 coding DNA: TGCGCCAGCAGCCGCCGACAGACCAGTAAGCCCCAGCATTTT.

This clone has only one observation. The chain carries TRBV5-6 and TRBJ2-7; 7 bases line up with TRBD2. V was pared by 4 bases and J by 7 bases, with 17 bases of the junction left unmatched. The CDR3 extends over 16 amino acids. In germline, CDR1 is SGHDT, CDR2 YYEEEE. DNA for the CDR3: TGTGCCAGCAGCCTCATAACCGGGACCCCCGGGGGGGAGCAGTACTTC. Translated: CASSLITGTPGGEQYF.

CDR3 in DNA: TGTGCCTGGACCATGTCCCCCGGGTCCAGGGAGTCTGAAGCTTTCTTT. It is translated as CAWTMSPGSRESEAFF. The rearrangement uses TRBV30 and TRBJ1-1; TRBD1 is a possible D gene (5 bases). The CDR3 totals 16 residues. Germline loops: CDR1 GTSNPN, CDR2 SVGIG (reference sequence). Trimming cost V 4 bases and J 6 bases, with 24 bases left between them.

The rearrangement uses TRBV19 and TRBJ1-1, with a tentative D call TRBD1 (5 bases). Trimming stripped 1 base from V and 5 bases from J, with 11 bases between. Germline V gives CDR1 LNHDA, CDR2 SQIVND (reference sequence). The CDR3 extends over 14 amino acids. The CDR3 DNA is TGTGCCAGTAGTATAGGAAGGGACCCGACTGAAGCTTTCTTT. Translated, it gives CASSIGRDPTEAFF.

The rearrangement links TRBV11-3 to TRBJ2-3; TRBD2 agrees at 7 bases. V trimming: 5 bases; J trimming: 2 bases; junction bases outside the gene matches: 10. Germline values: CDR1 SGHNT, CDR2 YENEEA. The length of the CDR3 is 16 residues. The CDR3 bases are TGTGCCAGCAGCGTCCGACGAGCGGGGATCACAGATACGCAGTATTTT. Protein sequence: CASSVRRAGITDTQYF.

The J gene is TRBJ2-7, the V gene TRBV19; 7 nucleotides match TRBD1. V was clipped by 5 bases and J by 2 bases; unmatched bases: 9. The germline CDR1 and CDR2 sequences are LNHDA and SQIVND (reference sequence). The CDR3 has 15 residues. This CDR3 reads CASSGHRGAAYEQYF. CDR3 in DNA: TGTGCCAGTAGTGGCCACAGGGGCGCAGCCTACGAGCAGTACTTC.

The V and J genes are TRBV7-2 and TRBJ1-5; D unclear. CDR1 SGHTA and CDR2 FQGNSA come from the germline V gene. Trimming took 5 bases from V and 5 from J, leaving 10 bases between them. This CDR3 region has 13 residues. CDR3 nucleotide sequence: TGTGCCAGCAGCCGCCAAGCGGATCAGCCCCAGCATTTT. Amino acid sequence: CASSRQADQPQHF.

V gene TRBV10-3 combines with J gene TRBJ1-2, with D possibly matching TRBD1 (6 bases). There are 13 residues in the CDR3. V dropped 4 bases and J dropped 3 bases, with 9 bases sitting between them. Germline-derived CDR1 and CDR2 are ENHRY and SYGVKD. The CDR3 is CAISARTDYGYTF. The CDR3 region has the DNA TGTGCCATCAGTGCTCGGACAGACTATGGCTACACCTTC.

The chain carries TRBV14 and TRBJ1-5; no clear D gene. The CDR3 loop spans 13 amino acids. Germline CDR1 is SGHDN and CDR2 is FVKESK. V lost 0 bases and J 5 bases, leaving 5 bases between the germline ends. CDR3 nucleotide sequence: TGTGCCAGCAGCCAAGAACGGGATCAGCCCCAGCATTTT. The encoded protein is CASSQERDQPQHF.

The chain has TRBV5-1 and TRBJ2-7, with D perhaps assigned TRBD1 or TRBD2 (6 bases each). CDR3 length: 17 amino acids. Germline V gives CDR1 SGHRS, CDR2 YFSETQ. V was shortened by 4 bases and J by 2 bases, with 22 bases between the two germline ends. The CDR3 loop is CASSPRGRTVGTYEQYF. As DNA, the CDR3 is TGCGCCAGCAGCCCTAGGGGGAGGACGGTGGGGACCTACGAGCAGTACTTC.

The CDR3: CASRTGTTNTGELFF. The CDR3 nucleotides read TGTGCCAGCAGGACCGGGACCACGAACACCGGGGAGCTGTTTTTT. The chain recombines TRBV2 with TRBJ2-2, with D perhaps given as TRBD1 or TRBD2 (5 bases each). Trimming stripped 6 bases from V and 0 bases from J, with 11 bases between. Germline V CDR1 and CDR2: SNHLY, FYNNEI. The length of the CDR3 is 15 residues. The whole variable domain, remainder taken from reference TRBV2 and TRBJ2-2, is EPEVTQTPSHQVTQMGQEVILRCVPISNHLYFYWYRQILGQKVEFLVSFYNNEISEKSEIFDDQFSVERPDGSNFTLKIRSTKLEDSAMYFCASRTGTTNTGELFFGEGSRLTVL.

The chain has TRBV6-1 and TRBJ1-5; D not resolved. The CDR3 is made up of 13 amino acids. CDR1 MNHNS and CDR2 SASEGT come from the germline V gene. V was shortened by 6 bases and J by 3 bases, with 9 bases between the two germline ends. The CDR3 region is CASRSTFNQPQHF. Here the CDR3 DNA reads TGTGCCAGCAGGTCAACATTCAATCAGCCCCAGCATTTT.

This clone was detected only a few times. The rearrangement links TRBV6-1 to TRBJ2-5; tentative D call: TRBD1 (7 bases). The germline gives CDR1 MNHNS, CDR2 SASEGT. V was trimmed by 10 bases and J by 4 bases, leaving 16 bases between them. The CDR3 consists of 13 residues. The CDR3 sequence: CATGAQGGETQYF. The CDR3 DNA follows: TGTGCCACGGGGGCCCAGGGGGGAGAGACCCAGTACTTC.

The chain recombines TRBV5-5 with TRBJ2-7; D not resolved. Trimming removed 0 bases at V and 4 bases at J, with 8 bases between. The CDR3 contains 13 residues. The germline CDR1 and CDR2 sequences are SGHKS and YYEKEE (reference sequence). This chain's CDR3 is CASSLAAGYEQYF. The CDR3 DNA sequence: TGTGCCAGCAGCTTGGCTGCCGGGTACGAGCAGTACTTC.

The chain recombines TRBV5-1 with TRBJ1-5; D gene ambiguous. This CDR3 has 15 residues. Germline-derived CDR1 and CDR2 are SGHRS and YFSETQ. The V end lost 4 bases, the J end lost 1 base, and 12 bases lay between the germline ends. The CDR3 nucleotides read TGCGCCAGCAGCCCTTCGGCCGGGAGCAATCAGCCCCAGCATTTT. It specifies CASSPSAGSNQPQHF.

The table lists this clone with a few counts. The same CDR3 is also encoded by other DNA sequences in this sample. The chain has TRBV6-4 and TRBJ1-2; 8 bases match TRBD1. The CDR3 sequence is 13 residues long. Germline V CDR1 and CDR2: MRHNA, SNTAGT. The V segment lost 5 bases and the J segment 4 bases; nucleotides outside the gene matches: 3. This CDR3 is CASSRQGSYGYTF. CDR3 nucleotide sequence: TGTGCCAGCAGTCGACAGGGGTCCTATGGCTACACCTTC.

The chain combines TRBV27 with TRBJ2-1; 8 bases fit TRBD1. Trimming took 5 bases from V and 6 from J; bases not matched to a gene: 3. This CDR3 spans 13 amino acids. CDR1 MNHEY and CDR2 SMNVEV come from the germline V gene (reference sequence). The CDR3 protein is CASSTQGANEQFF. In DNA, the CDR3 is TGTGCCAGCAGTACCCAGGGGGCCAATGAGCAGTTCTTC.

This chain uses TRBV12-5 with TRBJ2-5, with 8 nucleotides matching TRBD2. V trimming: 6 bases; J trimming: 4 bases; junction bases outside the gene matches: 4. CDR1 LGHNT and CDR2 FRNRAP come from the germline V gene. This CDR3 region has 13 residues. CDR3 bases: TGTGCTAGTGGCGGGGGGGCTCCAGAGACCCAGTACTTC. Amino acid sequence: CASGGGAPETQYF. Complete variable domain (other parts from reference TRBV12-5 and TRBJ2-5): DARVTQTPRHKVTEMGQEVTMRCQPILGHNTVFWYRQTMMQGLELLAYFRNRAPLDDSGMPKDRFSAEMPDATLATLKIQPSEPRDSAVYFCASGGGAPETQYFGPGTRLLVL.

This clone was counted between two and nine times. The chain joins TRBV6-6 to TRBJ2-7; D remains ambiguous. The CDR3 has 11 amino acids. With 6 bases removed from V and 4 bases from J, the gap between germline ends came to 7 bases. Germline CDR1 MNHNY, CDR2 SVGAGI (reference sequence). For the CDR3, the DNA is TGTGCCAGCAGCCCTAGTTACGAGCAGTACTTC. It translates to CASSPSYEQYF.

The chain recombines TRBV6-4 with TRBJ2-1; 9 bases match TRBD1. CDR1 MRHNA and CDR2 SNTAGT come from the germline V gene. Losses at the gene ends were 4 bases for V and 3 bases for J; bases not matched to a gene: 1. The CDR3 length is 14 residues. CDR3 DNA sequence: TGTGCCAGCAGTGCGGGACAGGGCTACAATGAGCAGTTCTTC. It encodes CASSAGQGYNEQFF.

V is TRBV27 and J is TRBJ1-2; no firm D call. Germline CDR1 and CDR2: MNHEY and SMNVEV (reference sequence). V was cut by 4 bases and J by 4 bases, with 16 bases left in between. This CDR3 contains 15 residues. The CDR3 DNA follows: TGTGCCAGCAGTTCGGACGCTAGAAGGACCTATGGCTACACCTTC. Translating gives CASSSDARRTYGYTF.

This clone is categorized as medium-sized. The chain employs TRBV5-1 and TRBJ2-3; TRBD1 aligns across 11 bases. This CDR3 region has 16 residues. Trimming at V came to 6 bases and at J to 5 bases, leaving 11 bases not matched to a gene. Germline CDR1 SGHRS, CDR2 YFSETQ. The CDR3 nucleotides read TGCGCCAGCACCCCTAGGGGACAGGGGGTGGGAGATACGCAGTATTTT. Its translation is CASTPRGQGVGDTQYF.

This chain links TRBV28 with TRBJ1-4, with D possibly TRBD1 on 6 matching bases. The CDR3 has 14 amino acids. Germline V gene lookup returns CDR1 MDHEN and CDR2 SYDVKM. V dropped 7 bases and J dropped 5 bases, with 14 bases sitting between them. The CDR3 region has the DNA TGTGCCAGCACGACAGGCCAGAGGAATGAAAAACTGTTTTTT. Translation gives CASTTGQRNEKLFF.

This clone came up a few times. The DNA of the CDR3 is TGTGCCAGCAGCGCCAGGCCCGGGGATACGCAGTATTTT. Amino acids: CASSARPGDTQYF. V gene TRBV9 combines with J gene TRBJ2-3, with unresolved D. Trimming removed 3 bases at V and 6 bases at J, with 11 bases between. From germline, CDR1 is SGDLS and CDR2 YYNGEE. This CDR3 is 13 amino acids long.

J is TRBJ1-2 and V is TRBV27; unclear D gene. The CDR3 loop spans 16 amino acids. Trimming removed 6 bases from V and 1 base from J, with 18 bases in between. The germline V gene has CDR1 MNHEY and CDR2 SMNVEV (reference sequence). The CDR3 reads CASSYSDAGGNYGYTF. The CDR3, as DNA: TGTGCCAGCAGCTATTCGGACGCCGGAGGTAACTATGGCTACACCTTC.

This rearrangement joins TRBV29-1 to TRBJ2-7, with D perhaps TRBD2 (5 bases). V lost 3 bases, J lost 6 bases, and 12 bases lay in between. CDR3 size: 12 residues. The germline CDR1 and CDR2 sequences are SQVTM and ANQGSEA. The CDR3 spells CSVDGGGGEQYF. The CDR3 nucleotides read TGCAGCGTTGATGGTGGAGGAGGCGAGCAGTACTTC.

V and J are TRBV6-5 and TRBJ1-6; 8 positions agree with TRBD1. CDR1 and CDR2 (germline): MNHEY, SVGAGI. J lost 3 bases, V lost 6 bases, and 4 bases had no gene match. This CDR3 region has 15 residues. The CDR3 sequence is CASSLQGGYNSPLHF. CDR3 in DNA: TGTGCCAGCAGCCTACAGGGGGGCTATAATTCACCCCTCCACTTT.